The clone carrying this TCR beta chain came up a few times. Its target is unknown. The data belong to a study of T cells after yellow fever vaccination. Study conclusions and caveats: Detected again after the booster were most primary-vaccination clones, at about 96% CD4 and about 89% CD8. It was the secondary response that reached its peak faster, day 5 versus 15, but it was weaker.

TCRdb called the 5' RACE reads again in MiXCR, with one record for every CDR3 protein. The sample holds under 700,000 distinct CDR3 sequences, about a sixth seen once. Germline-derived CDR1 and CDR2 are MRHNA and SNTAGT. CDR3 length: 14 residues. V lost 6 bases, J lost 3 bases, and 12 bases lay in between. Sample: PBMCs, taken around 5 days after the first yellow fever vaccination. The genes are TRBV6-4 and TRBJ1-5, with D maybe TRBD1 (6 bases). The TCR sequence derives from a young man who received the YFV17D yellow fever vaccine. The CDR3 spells CASRTGHPNQPQHF. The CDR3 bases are TGTGCCAGCAGAACAGGGCACCCCAATCAGCCCCAGCATTTT.